This entry is about one TCR beta chain. The antigen remains undetermined. This entry is derived from a study of cytomegalovirus exposure and HLA in healthy donors. Germline values: CDR1 MDHEN, CDR2 SYDVKM. The CDR3 is 22 residues long. Primers included in the PCR were 60 Vbeta and 13 Jbeta primers. TCRdb's table, derived via immunoSEQ multiplex PCR, lists solely in-frame clones and lacks some. The sample consists of 150,000 to 200,000 clones, roughly four fifths of them appearing once. The study, taken as a whole, reports: Common viral pathogens seemed, in a later analysis, to connect with several of the most significant clusters.

The V call is TRBV28, the J call TRBJ2-5; 13 bases fit TRBD2. The J call may be in error: the DNA end matches TRBJ2-7 better. The sequencing sample was made of PBMCs. This receptor was obtained from a woman under 30 in good health and CMV-seropositive. CDR3 DNA: TGTGCCAGCAGTTTACACCCCAGCCCCAGGGATTTCGGGACTAGCGGGGACTACGAGCAGTACTTC. Amino acids: CASSLHPSPRDFGTSGDYEQYF.